This T cell receptor (beta chain) came from a study of radiation and T cells in renal cell carcinoma. The ends were cut back, 5 bases at V and 4 bases at J, with 20 bases in the middle. Germline V gives CDR1 GTSNPN, CDR2 SVGIG (reference sequence). This CDR3 contains 15 residues. Only in-frame clones appear in the TCRdb table, and some are missing; sequencing was by immunoSEQ multiplex PCR. The sample includes roughly 100,000 clones, approximately 86% seen only once; the top ten take approximately 7.9%. Details on this clone: Its antigen is unidentified.

Time point in this sample: baseline pretreatment blood. Treatment of the sample: 15 Gy SBRT to primary tumor, nephrectomy 4 weeks later. General study points: Top tumor clonotypes rose in blood 2 weeks post-radiation, then contracted.

The TCR comes from a man aged 45-60 years with renal cell carcinoma. The chain uses TRBV30 and TRBJ1-2; D unclear. The sequencing here drew on blood, taken from a patient whose treatment included radiotherapy and nephrectomy. CDR3 sequence (DNA): TGTGCCTGGGCCGATTTAAGACTGAAAGCCTATGGCTACACCTTC. Amino acid sequence: CAWADLRLKAYGYTF.